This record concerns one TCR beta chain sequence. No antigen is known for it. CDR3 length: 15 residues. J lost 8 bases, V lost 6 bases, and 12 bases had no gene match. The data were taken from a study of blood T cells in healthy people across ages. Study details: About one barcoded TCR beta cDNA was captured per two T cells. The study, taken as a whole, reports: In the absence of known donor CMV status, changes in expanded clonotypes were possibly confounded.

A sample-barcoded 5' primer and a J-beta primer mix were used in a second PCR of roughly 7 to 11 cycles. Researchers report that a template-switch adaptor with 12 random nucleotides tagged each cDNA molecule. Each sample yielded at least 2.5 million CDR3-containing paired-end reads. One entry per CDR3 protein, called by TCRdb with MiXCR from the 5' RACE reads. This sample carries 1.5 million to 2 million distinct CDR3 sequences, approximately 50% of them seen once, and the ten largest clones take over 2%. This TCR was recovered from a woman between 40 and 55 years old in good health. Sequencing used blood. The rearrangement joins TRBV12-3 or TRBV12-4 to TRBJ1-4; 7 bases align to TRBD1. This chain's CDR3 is CASRRQTGFVEKLFF. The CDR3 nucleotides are TGTGCCAGCAGACGCCAGACAGGGTTCGTGGAAAAACTGTTTTTT.